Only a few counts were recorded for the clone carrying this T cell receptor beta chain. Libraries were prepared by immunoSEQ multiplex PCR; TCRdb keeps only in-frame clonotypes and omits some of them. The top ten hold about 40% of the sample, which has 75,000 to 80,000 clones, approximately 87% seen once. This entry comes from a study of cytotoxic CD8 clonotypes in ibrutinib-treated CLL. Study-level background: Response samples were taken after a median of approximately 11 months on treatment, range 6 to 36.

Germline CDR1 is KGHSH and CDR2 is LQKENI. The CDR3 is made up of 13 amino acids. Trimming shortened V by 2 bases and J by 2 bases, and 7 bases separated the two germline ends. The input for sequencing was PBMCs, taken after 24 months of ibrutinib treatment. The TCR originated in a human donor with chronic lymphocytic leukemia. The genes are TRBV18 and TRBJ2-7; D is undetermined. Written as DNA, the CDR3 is TGTGCCAGCTCACCATCCACAGCCTACGAGCAGTACTTC. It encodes CASSPSTAYEQYF.